The clone carrying this TCR beta chain has only a few counts. Germline V gene lookup returns CDR1 SGDLS and CDR2 YYNGEE. The CDR3 is 15 residues long. Trimming left V 0 bases short and J 0 bases short, with 7 bases between. The library was built from roughly 400 ng RNA with molecular barcoded adaptors for alpha/delta and beta/gamma chains. One entry per CDR3 protein, called by TCRdb with MiXCR from the reads. The sample lists some 41,000 distinct CDR3 sequences; roughly an eighth were seen once. This specimen comes from a study of read filtering for tumor transcriptome and immune sequencing. This rearrangement joins TRBV9 to TRBJ1-3; no reliable D call. Material for sequencing was a population of CD138-negative cells sorted from bone marrow. This clonotype originated in a donor aged 40 or over with multiple myeloma. This CDR3 reads CASSVGSLSGNTIYF. The CDR3 DNA follows: TGTGCCAGCAGCGTAGGCAGCCTCTCTGGAAACACCATATATTTT. The whole variable domain, filled in from reference TRBV9 and TRBJ1-3, reads DSGVTQTPKHLITATGQRVTLRCSPRSGDLSVYWYQQSLDQGLQFLIQYYNGEERAKGNILERFSAQQFPDLHSELNLSSLELGDSALYFCASSVGSLSGNTIYFGEGSWLTVV.